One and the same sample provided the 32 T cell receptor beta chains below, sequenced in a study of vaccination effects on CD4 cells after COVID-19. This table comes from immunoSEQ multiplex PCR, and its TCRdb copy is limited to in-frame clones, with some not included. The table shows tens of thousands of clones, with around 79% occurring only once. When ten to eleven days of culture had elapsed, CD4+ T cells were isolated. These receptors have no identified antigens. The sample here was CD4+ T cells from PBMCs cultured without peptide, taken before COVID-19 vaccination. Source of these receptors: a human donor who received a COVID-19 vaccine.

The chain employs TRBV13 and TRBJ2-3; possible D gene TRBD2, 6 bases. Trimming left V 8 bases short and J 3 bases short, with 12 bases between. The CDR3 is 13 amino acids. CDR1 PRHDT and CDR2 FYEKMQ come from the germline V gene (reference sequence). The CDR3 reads CASGGTQTDTQYF. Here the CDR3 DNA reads TGTGCCAGCGGGGGGACCCAAACAGATACGCAGTATTTT.

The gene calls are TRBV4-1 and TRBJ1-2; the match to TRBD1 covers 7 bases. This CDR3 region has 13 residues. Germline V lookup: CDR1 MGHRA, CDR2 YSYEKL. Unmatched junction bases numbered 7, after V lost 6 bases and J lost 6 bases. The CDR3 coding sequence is TGCGCCAGCAGAAACAGGGGAAATGATGGCTACACCTTC. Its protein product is CASRNRGNDGYTF.

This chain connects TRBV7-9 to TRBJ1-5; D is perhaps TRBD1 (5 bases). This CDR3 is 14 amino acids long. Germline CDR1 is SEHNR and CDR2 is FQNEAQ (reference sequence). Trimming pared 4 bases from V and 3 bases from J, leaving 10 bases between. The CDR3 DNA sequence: TGTGCCAGCAGCTCTGACAGTCCCAATCAGCCCCAGCATTTT. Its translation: CASSSDSPNQPQHF.

DNA for the CDR3: TGTGCCAGCAGCCAAGATAGGCGGGGGCTTTACAATGAGCAGTTCTTC. It yields the protein CASSQDRRGLYNEQFF. This chain joins TRBV14 and TRBJ2-1; a weak D match, TRBD2 (7 bases). CDR1 is SGHDN, CDR2 FVKESK, per germline. The CDR3 is 16 amino acids. The ends were cut back, 0 bases at V and 4 bases at J, with 13 bases in the middle. The whole variable domain, filled in from reference TRBV14 and TRBJ2-1, reads EAGVTQFPSHSVIEKGQTVTLRCDPISGHDNLYWYRRVMGKEIKFLLHFVKESKQDESGMPNNRFLAERTGGTYSTLKVQPAELEDSGVYFCASSQDRRGLYNEQFFGPGTRLTVL.

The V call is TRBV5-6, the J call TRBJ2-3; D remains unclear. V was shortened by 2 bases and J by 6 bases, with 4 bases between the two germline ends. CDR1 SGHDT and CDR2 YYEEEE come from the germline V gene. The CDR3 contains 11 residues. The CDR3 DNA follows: TGTGCCAGCAGCTTCGGGGATACGCAGTATTTT. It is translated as CASSFGDTQYF.

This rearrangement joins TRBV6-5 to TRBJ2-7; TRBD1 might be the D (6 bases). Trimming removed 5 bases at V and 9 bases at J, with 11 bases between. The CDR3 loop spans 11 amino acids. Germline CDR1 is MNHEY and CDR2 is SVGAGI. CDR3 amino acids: CASSTGTAQYF. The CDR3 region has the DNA TGTGCCAGCAGTACAGGGACGGCGCAGTACTTC.

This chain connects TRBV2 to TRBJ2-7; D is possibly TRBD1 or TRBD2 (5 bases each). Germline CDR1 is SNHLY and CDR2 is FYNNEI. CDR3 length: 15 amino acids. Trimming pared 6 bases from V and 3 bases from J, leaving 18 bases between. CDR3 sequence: CASSSGRTPFYEQYF. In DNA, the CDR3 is TGTGCCAGCAGCTCGGGACGGACGCCCTTCTACGAGCAGTACTTC.

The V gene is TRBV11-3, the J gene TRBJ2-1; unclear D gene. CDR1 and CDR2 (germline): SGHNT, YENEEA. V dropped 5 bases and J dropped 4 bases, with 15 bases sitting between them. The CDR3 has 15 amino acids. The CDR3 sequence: CASSTQSGVYNEQFF. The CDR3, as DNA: TGTGCCAGCAGCACCCAGTCTGGTGTTTACAATGAGCAGTTCTTC.

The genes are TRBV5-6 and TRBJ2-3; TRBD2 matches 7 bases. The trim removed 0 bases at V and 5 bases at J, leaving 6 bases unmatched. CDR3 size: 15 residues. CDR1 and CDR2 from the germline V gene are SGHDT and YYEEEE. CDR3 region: CASSLAGGRLDTQYF. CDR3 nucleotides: TGTGCCAGCAGCTTGGCGGGCGGGAGATTAGATACGCAGTATTTT. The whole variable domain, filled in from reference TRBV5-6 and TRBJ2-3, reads DAGVTQSPTHLIKTRGQQVTLRCSPKSGHDTVSWYQQALGQGPQFIFQYYEEEERQRGNFPDRFSGHQFPNYSSELNVNALLLGDSALYLCASSLAGGRLDTQYFGPGTRLTVL.

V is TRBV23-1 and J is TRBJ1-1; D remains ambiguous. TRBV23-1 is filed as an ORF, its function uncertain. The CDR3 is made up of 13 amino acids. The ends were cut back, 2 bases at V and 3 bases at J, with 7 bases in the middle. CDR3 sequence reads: CASSQPGDTEAFF. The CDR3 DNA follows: TGCGCCAGCAGTCAACCGGGTGACACTGAAGCTTTCTTT.

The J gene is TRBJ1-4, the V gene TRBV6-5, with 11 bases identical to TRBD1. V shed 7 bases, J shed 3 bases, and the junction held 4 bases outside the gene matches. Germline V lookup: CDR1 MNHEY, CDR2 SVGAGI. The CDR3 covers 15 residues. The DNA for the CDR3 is TGTGCCAGCACCTGGGACAGGGGGGCTAATGAAAAACTGTTTTTT. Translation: CASTWDRGANEKLFF.

CDR3 sequence reads: CAIRGAQGYTF. In DNA, the CDR3 is TGTGCCATCAGGGGGGCACAGGGCTACACCTTC. V and J are TRBV3-1 (or the pseudogene TRBV3-2) and TRBJ1-2; 7 bases line up with TRBD1. CDR1 LGHDT and CDR2 YNNKEL come from the germline V gene (reference sequence). V lost 10 bases and J lost 8; bases outside the gene matches: 7. This CDR3 has 11 residues.

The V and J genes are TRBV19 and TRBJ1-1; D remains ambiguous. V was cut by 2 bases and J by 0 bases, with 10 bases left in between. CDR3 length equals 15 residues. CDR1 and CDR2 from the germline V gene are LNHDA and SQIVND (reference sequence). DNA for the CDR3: TGTGCCAGTAGTATATATCGGGGATTGAACACTGAAGCTTTCTTT. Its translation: CASSIYRGLNTEAFF.

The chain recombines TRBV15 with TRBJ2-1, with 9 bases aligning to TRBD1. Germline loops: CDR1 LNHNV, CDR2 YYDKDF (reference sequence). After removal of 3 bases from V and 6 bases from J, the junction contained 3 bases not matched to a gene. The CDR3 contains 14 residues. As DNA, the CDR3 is TGTGCCACCAGCAGGGACAGGGGCTCCAATGAGCAGTTCTTC. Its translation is CATSRDRGSNEQFF.

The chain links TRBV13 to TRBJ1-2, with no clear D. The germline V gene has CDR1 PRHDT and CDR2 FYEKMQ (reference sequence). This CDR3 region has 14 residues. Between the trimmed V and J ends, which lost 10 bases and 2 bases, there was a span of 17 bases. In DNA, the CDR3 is TGTGCCACGAACCCCCGGGCGCTGAACTATGGCTACACCTTC. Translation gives CATNPRALNYGYTF.

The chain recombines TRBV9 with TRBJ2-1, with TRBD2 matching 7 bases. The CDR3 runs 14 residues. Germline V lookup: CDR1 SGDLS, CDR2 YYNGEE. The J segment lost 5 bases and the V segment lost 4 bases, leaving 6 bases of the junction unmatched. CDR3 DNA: TGTGCCAGCAGCCCCGGGGACTACAACAATGAGCAGTTCTTC. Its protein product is CASSPGDYNNEQFF.

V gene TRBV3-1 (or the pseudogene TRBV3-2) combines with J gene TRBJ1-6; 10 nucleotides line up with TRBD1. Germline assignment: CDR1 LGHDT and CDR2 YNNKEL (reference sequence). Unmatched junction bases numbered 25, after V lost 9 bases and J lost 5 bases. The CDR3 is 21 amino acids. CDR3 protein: CARGELRGQGTVGSNNSPLHF. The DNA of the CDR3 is TGTGCCAGGGGGGAACTCCGGGGACAGGGGACGGTCGGGTCAAATAATTCACCCCTCCACTTT.

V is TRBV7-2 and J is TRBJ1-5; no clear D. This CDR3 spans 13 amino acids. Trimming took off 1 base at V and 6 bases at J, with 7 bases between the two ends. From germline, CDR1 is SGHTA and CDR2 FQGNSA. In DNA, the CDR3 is TGTGCCAGCAGCTTAGATCGAGGTCAGCCCCAGCATTTT. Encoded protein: CASSLDRGQPQHF.

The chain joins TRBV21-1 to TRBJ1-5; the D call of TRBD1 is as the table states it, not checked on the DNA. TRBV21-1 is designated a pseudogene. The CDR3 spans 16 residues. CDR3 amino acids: CASSSHRGSPKQPQHF. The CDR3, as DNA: TGTGCCAGCAGCAGCCACAGGGGATCCCCTAAGCAGCCCCAGCATTTT.

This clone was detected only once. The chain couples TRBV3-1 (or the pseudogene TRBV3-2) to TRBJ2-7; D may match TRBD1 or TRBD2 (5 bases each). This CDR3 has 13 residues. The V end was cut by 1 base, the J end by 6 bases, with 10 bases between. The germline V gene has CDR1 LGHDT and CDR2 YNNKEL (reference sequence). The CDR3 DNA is TGTGCCAGCAGCCAAGTCAGGGCGGGCGAGCAGTACTTC. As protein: CASSQVRAGEQYF.

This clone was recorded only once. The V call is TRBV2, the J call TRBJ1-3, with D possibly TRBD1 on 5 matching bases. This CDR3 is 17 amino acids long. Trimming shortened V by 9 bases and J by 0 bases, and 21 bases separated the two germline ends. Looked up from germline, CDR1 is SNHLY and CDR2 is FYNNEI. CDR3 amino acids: CARAGGGPGSSGNTIYF. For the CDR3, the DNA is TGTGCCAGAGCGGGGGGAGGCCCAGGGAGCTCTGGAAACACCATATATTTT. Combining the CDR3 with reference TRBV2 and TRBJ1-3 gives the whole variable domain EPEVTQTPSHQVTQMGQEVILRCVPISNHLYFYWYRQILGQKVEFLVSFYNNEISEKSEIFDDQFSVERPDGSNFTLKIRSTKLEDSAMYFCARAGGGPGSSGNTIYFGEGSWLTVV.

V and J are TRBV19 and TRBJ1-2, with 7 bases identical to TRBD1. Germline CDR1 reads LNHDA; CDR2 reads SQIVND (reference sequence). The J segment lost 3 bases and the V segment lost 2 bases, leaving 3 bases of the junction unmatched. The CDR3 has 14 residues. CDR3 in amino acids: CASSIRGRDYGYTF. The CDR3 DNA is TGTGCCAGTAGTATAAGGGGGCGCGACTATGGCTACACCTTC. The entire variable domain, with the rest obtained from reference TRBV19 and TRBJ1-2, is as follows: DGGITQSPKYLFRKEGQNVTLSCEQNLNHDAMYWYRQDPGQGLRLIYYSQIVNDFQKGDIAEGYSVSREKKESFPLTVTSAQKNPTAFYLCASSIRGRDYGYTFGSGTRLTVV.

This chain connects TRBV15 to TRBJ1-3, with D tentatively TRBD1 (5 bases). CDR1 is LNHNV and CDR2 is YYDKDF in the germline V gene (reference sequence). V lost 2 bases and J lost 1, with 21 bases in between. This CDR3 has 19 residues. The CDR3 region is CATSRSGTGGWGSGNTIYF. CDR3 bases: TGTGCCACCAGCAGATCCGGGACGGGTGGGTGGGGGTCTGGAAACACCATATATTTT.

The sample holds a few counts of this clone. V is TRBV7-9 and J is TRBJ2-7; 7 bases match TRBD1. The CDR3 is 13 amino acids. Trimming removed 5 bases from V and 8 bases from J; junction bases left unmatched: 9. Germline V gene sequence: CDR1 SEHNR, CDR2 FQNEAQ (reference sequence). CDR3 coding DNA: TGTGCCAGCAGCCTAAACTTACAGGGGAAGCAGTACTTC. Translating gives CASSLNLQGKQYF.

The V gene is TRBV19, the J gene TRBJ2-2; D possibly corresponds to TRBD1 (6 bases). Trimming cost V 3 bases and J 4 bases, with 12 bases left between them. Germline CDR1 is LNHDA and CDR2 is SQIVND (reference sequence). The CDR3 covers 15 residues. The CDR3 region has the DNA TGTGCCAGTAGTATCCAGGGGTCGGTCACCGGGGAGCTGTTTTTT. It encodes CASSIQGSVTGELFF.

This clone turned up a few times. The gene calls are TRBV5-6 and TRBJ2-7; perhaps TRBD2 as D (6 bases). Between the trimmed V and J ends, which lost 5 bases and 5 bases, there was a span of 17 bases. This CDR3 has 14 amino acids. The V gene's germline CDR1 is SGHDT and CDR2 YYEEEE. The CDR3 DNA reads TGTGCCAGCAGTCGGGACTCCAGGTGGGACGAGCAGTACTTC. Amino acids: CASSRDSRWDEQYF.

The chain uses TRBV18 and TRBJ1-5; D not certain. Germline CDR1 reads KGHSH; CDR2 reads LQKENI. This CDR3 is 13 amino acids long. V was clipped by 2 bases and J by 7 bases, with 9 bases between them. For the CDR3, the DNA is TGTGCCAGCTCACCAGGAGGTGACCAGCCCCAGCATTTT. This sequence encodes CASSPGGDQPQHF.

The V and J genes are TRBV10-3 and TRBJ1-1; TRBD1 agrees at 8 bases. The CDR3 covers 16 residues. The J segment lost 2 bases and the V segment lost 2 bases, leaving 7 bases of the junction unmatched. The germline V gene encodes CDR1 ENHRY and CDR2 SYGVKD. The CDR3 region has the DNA TGTGCCATCAGTGAGCCCTTTGGACAGGGTAACACTGAAGCTTTCTTT. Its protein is CAISEPFGQGNTEAFF.

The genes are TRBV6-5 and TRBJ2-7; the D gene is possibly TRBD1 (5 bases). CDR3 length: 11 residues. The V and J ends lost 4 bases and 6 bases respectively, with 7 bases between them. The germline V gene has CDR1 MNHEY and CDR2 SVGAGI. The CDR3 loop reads CASSLGAEQYF. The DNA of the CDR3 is TGTGCCAGCAGTTTAGGGGCCGAGCAGTACTTC.

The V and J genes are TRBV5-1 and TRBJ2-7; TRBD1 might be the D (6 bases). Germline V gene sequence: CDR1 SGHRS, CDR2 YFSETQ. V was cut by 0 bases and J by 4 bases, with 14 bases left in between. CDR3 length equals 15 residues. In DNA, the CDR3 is TGCGCCAGCAGCTTGGAACAGGGTTACGGGTACGAGCAGTACTTC. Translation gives CASSLEQGYGYEQYF.

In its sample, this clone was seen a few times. The CDR3: CASSQDSASGLEQYF. The CDR3, as DNA: TGCGCCAGCAGCCAAGATAGCGCTAGCGGCCTTGAGCAGTACTTC. The chain links TRBV4-1 to TRBJ2-7; TRBD2 aligns across 7 bases. This CDR3 spans 15 amino acids. Germline V gene data show CDR1 as MGHRA and CDR2 as YSYEKL. V dropped 0 bases and J dropped 7; count of bases not matched to a gene: 9.

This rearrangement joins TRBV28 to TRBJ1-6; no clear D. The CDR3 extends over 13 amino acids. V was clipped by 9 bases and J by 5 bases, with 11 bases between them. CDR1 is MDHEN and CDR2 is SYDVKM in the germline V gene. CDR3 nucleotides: TGTGCCAGTCACCGCGTAAATAATTCACCCCTCCACTTT. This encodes CASHRVNNSPLHF.